This T cell receptor beta chain originates from a study of T cells of healthy individuals. One entry per CDR3 protein results from TCRdb running MiXCR on the 5' RACE reads. The sample holds approximately 100,000 distinct CDR3 sequences, around 17% seen once. This clonotype was found many times. The TCR was taken from a human donor in good health.

CDR3 DNA sequence: TGTGCCAGCAGCTCACCGGGACAGGGATCCTACGAGCAGTACTTC. Encoded protein: CASSSPGQGSYEQYF. The genes are TRBV27 and TRBJ2-7; 9 nucleotides match TRBD1. Germline lookup yields CDR1 MNHEY and CDR2 SMNVEV (reference sequence). The CDR3 sequence is 15 residues long. V lost 6 bases to trimming and J lost 1 base; unmatched junction nucleotides: 7.